The 32 T cell receptor beta chains listed next were all sequenced from one sample in a study of blood T cell repertoires in COVID-19. Method: immunoSEQ multiplex PCR; TCRdb's copy keeps in-frame clones and lacks some. Of some 200,000 clones in the sample, around 80% were seen once. Sequencing was carried out using peripheral blood. The receptor source for this set is a woman between 40 and 55 years old with acute or convalescent COVID-19.

The chain joins TRBV7-8 to TRBJ2-1; D is unresolved. The V end was cut by 3 bases, the J end by 3 bases, with 12 bases between. Germline V lookup: CDR1 SGHVS, CDR2 FQNEAQ. CDR3 length: 15 amino acids. The CDR3 sequence: CASSLAAPHYNEQFF. The CDR3 region has the DNA TGTGCCAGCAGCTTGGCCGCCCCCCACTACAATGAGCAGTTCTTC. Looking up the rest from reference TRBV7-8 and TRBJ2-1 gives the full variable domain: GAGVSQSPRYKVAKRGQDVALRCDPISGHVSLFWYQQALGQGPEFLTYFQNEAQLDKSGLPSDRFFAERPEGSVSTLKIQRTQQEDSAVYLCASSLAAPHYNEQFFGPGTRLTVL.

The chain has TRBV24-1 and TRBJ2-5, with TRBD1 matching 10 bases. Germline V gene data show CDR1 as KGHDR and CDR2 as SFDVKD. The CDR3 runs 15 residues. After removal of 7 bases from V and 2 bases from J, the junction contained 6 bases not matched to a gene. CDR3 protein: CATRGPGQGQETQYF. The CDR3 bases are TGTGCCACCAGAGGACCGGGACAGGGGCAAGAGACCCAGTACTTC.

The rearrangement joins TRBV25-1 to TRBJ2-1; possibly TRBD2 for D (6 bases). The CDR3 length is 11 residues. Germline V gives CDR1 MGHDK, CDR2 SYGVNS. With 2 bases removed from V and 13 bases from J, the gap between germline ends came to 9 bases. The CDR3 DNA follows: TGTGCCAGCAGTGAAGGTAGCGGACAGTTCTTC. Encoded protein: CASSEGSGQFF.

The rearrangement joins TRBV9 to TRBJ1-2, with a tentative D call TRBD1 (6 bases). CDR1 and CDR2 from the germline V gene are SGDLS and YYNGEE. V was pared by 4 bases and J by 0 bases, with 13 bases between. CDR3 length: 15 residues. The CDR3 sequence is CASSPRGGSNYGYTF. CDR3 nucleotides: TGTGCCAGCAGCCCCCGTGGGGGCTCTAACTATGGCTACACCTTC. The entire variable domain, with the rest obtained from reference TRBV9 and TRBJ1-2, is as follows: DSGVTQTPKHLITATGQRVTLRCSPRSGDLSVYWYQQSLDQGLQFLIQYYNGEERAKGNILERFSAQQFPDLHSELNLSSLELGDSALYFCASSPRGGSNYGYTFGSGTRLTVV.

The chain is built from TRBV18 and TRBJ1-1, with D perhaps TRBD1 (6 bases). The V and J ends lost 3 bases and 5 bases respectively, with 16 bases between them. CDR3 length: 15 residues. Germline CDR1 KGHSH, CDR2 LQKENI. The CDR3 DNA sequence: TGTGCCAGCTCACCCGAACAGGGCTTCGAGACTGAAGCTTTCTTT. Protein: CASSPEQGFETEAFF.

This chain uses TRBV6-2 or TRBV6-3 with TRBJ1-1; unclear D gene. V was shortened by 2 bases and J by 3 bases, with 10 bases between the two germline ends. The CDR3 covers 14 residues. Per germline, CDR1 MNHEY and CDR2 SVGEGT. The CDR3 here is CASSYVSQDTEAFF. CDR3 nucleotide sequence: TGTGCCAGCAGTTACGTCAGTCAGGACACTGAAGCTTTCTTT.

Of note for this clone: Just one base apart from a much larger clone, this may be a read error. This sequence joins TRBV7-8 and TRBJ1-2, with no clear D. V dropped 2 bases and J dropped 2 bases, with 6 bases sitting between them. Germline values: CDR1 SGHVS, CDR2 FQNEAQ. This CDR3 contains 13 residues. CDR3 nucleotides: TGTGCCAGCAGCTTACGAGGGAACTATGGCTACACCTTC. This codes for CASSLRGNYGYTF.

The chain joins TRBV5-4 to TRBJ2-2; the match to TRBD2 covers 14 bases. From germline, CDR1 is SGHNT and CDR2 YYREEE (reference sequence). Trimming took 4 bases from V and 2 from J; bases not matched to a gene: 7. There are 18 residues in the CDR3. DNA of the CDR3: TGTGCCAGCAGCGGGGGGACTAGCGGGAGTCGAAACACCGGGGAGCTGTTTTTT. It yields the protein CASSGGTSGSRNTGELFF.

V is TRBV9 and J is TRBJ1-2, with 8 bases lining up with TRBD1. The germline V gene encodes CDR1 SGDLS and CDR2 YYNGEE. CDR3 size: 15 residues. Trimming took 5 bases from V and 1 from J; bases not matched to a gene: 7. The CDR3 loop reads CASRTTGGLNYGYTF. The CDR3 bases are TGTGCCAGCAGGACTACAGGGGGTCTTAACTATGGCTACACCTTC. The variable domain in full, with the rest retrieved from reference TRBV9 and TRBJ1-2, is DSGVTQTPKHLITATGQRVTLRCSPRSGDLSVYWYQQSLDQGLQFLIQYYNGEERAKGNILERFSAQQFPDLHSELNLSSLELGDSALYFCASRTTGGLNYGYTFGSGTRLTVV.

This clone was observed a few times. The chain couples TRBV6-2 or TRBV6-3 to TRBJ2-5, with D perhaps matching TRBD2 (7 bases). CDR1 MNHEY and CDR2 SVGEGT come from the germline V gene. The CDR3 loop spans 16 amino acids. Trimming removed 4 bases at V and 6 bases at J, with 21 bases between. The CDR3 bases are TGTGCCAGCAGTTCCCGGGGGGCCGCGGCTGGGCAGACCCAGTACTTC. This encodes CASSSRGAAAGQTQYF.

J is TRBJ2-7 and V is TRBV5-1; maybe TRBD1 (5 bases). CDR3 length: 11 amino acids. The germline V gene has CDR1 SGHRS and CDR2 YFSETQ. Trimming took 4 bases from V and 9 from J, leaving 11 bases between them. Written as DNA, the CDR3 is TGCGCCAGCAGCGACTTAGGGGTGCAGTACTTC. Protein sequence: CASSDLGVQYF.

The genes are TRBV10-3 and TRBJ1-3, with 7 bases identical to TRBD1. Trimming removed 2 bases from V and 3 bases from J; junction bases left unmatched: 7. Per germline, CDR1 ENHRY and CDR2 SYGVKD. This CDR3 has 16 residues. CDR3 nucleotides: TGTGCCATCAGTGAGCCTACAGGGGCCTATGGAAACACCATATATTTT. It translates to CAISEPTGAYGNTIYF.

The chain links TRBV19 to TRBJ2-1, with a tentative D call TRBD1 (5 bases). CDR3 length equals 16 residues. V was pared by 4 bases and J by 4 bases, with 17 bases between. The V gene's germline CDR1 is LNHDA and CDR2 SQIVND (reference sequence). In DNA, the CDR3 is TGTGCCAGTAGTACCTCAGGGTTTAAATCTTACAATGAGCAGTTCTTC. This sequence encodes CASSTSGFKSYNEQFF. The whole variable domain, filled in from reference TRBV19 and TRBJ2-1, reads DGGITQSPKYLFRKEGQNVTLSCEQNLNHDAMYWYRQDPGQGLRLIYYSQIVNDFQKGDIAEGYSVSREKKESFPLTVTSAQKNPTAFYLCASSTSGFKSYNEQFFGPGTRLTVL.

This rearrangement joins TRBV7-8 to TRBJ1-1; D gene unclear. The CDR3 runs to 16 residues. The germline V gene encodes CDR1 SGHVS and CDR2 FQNEAQ. The V and J ends lost 0 bases and 1 base respectively, with 12 bases between them. The CDR3 here is CASSLAVAGRNTEAFF. CDR3 sequence (DNA): TGTGCCAGCAGCTTAGCTGTGGCGGGCAGGAACACTGAAGCTTTCTTT.

This clone was observed a handful of times. The CDR3 DNA sequence: TGTGCCAGTAGTAATCGGGGTCAGCTCACCTCTGGAAACACCATATATTTT. Its protein is CASSNRGQLTSGNTIYF. The chain employs TRBV19 and TRBJ1-3; no clear D gene. The CDR3 length is 17 residues. Trimming took off 4 bases at V and 0 bases at J, with 16 bases between the two ends. Germline V gene lookup returns CDR1 LNHDA and CDR2 SQIVND (reference sequence).

A single count supports this clone. This chain links TRBV6-2 or TRBV6-3 with TRBJ2-1; 7 bases are a match to TRBD2. Germline-derived CDR1 and CDR2 are MNHEY and SVGEGT. The length of the CDR3 is 15 residues. Trimming cost V 5 bases and J 6 bases; bases outside gene matches: 10. CDR3 in DNA: TGTGCCAGCAGTCTCAGCGGGGTCCTACGCAATGAGCAGTTCTTC. Encoded protein: CASSLSGVLRNEQFF.

The table lists this clone with a few counts. The chain's CDR3 is CASRPRDGSPLHF. CDR3 bases: TGTGCCAGTAGACCCAGGGATGGTTCACCCCTCCACTTT. The genes are TRBV19 and TRBJ1-6, with D possibly TRBD1 on 5 matching bases. The CDR3 extends over 13 amino acids. Germline CDR1 reads LNHDA; CDR2 reads SQIVND (reference sequence). Trimming took 6 bases from V and 9 from J, leaving 12 bases between them.

The chain joins TRBV9 to TRBJ2-7; no clear D gene. The CDR3 extends over 13 amino acids. The V gene's germline CDR1 is SGDLS and CDR2 YYNGEE. Trimming left V 4 bases short and J 6 bases short, with 14 bases between. CDR3 amino acids: CASSLNPRSEQYF. CDR3 sequence (DNA): TGTGCCAGCAGCCTTAACCCGAGGAGCGAGCAGTACTTC.

The chain recombines TRBV10-3 with TRBJ2-7, with 8 bases fitting TRBD2. CDR3 length equals 15 residues. The trim removed 4 bases at V and 3 bases at J, leaving 8 bases unmatched. Germline V lookup: CDR1 ENHRY, CDR2 SYGVKD. CDR3 DNA: TGTGCCATCAGTGTGTTAGCGGGATTAAACTACGAGCAGTACTTC. This codes for CAISVLAGLNYEQYF.

V and J are TRBV30 and TRBJ1-2; 11 bases line up with TRBD1. Germline trimming cut 3 bases from V and 7 bases from J; bases unmatched to any gene: 13. The CDR3 has 16 amino acids. Germline V CDR1 and CDR2: GTSNPN, SVGIG (reference sequence). The CDR3 here is CAWSRTGGGGDRGYTF. CDR3 coding DNA: TGTGCCTGGAGCCGGACAGGGGGCGGAGGGGATCGTGGCTACACCTTC. Supplemented by reference TRBV30 and TRBJ1-2, the full variable domain reads SQTIHQWPATLVQPVGSPLSLECTVEGTSNPNLYWYRQAAGRGLQLLFYSVGIGQISSEVPQNLSASRPQDRQFILSSKKLLLSDSGFYLCAWSRTGGGGDRGYTFGSGTRLTVV.

The chain has TRBV6-2 or TRBV6-3 and TRBJ2-7; tentative D call: TRBD1 (6 bases). Trimming removed 2 bases at V and 4 bases at J, with 9 bases between. Germline loops: CDR1 MNHEY, CDR2 SVGEGT. This CDR3 is built from 13 residues. As DNA, the CDR3 is TGTGCCAGCAGTTACGGGGGCCTTTACGAGCAGTACTTC. Translating gives CASSYGGLYEQYF.

This clone is a singleton in its sample. V is TRBV10-3 and J is TRBJ1-5; no definite D call. CDR1 ENHRY and CDR2 SYGVKD come from the germline V gene. The length of the CDR3 is 15 residues. Trimming pared 7 bases from V and 0 bases from J, leaving 13 bases between. The CDR3 here is CAIKATEDSNQPQHF. In nucleotides, the CDR3 is TGTGCCATCAAAGCGACTGAGGATAGCAATCAGCCCCAGCATTTT.

This clone was seen only a few times. The chain joins TRBV27 to TRBJ1-2, with D uncertain. In germline, CDR1 is MNHEY, CDR2 SMNVEV (reference sequence). CDR3 size: 15 residues. The V end lost 3 bases, the J end lost 3 bases, and 14 bases lay between the germline ends. CDR3 loop: CASSLRLPHHYGYTF. The CDR3, as DNA: TGTGCCAGCAGTTTGAGACTTCCCCATCACTATGGCTACACCTTC.

This clone was counted a single time. The chain links TRBV11-2 to TRBJ1-4; tentatively, D is TRBD1 (5 bases). Germline lookup yields CDR1 SGHAT and CDR2 FQNNGV. V was cut by 1 base and J by 3 bases, with 15 bases left in between. The CDR3 is 17 amino acids. This CDR3 is CASSLGPRGGSNEKLFF. Written as DNA, the CDR3 is TGTGCCAGCAGCTTAGGCCCCCGGGGGGGATCTAATGAAAAACTGTTTTTT.

The J gene is TRBJ2-3, the V gene TRBV11-3; 11 bases fit TRBD2. The CDR3 has 16 amino acids. With V trimmed by 5 bases and J by 0 bases, 4 bases remained unmatched. The germline V gene has CDR1 SGHNT and CDR2 YENEEA. The CDR3 DNA reads TGTGCCAGCAGCCAAGGGACTAGCGGAAGCACAGATACGCAGTATTTT. Residues: CASSQGTSGSTDTQYF.

The chain recombines TRBV6-5 with TRBJ1-1; D ambiguous. The CDR3 extends over 14 amino acids. Germline V lookup: CDR1 MNHEY, CDR2 SVGAGI. Trimming left V 0 bases short and J 1 base short, with 6 bases between. In nucleotides, the CDR3 is TGTGCCAGCAGTTACTCTACAGCGAACACTGAAGCTTTCTTT. This encodes CASSYSTANTEAFF.

The J gene is TRBJ2-7, the V gene TRBV19; 8 nucleotides align to TRBD2. Looked up from germline, CDR1 is LNHDA and CDR2 is SQIVND (reference sequence). This CDR3 comprises 14 residues. Trimming at V came to 5 bases and at J to 7 bases, leaving 10 bases not matched to a gene. CDR3 DNA: TGTGCCAGTAGTCCCCCGGGGGGGCTGAGGGAGCAGTACTTC. It yields the protein CASSPPGGLREQYF.

CDR3 residues: CSASARAGEEDEQYF. The CDR3 coding sequence is TGCAGTGCTAGTGCACGAGCGGGAGAGGAGGACGAGCAGTACTTC. This chain uses TRBV20-1 with TRBJ2-7, with TRBD2 matching over 8 bases. This CDR3 spans 15 amino acids. V trimming: 3 bases; J trimming: 5 bases; junction bases outside the gene matches: 12. The germline V gene encodes CDR1 DFQATT and CDR2 SNEGSKA (reference sequence).

This chain links TRBV5-1 with TRBJ2-5; TRBD1 aligns across 8 bases. The germline gives CDR1 SGHRS, CDR2 YFSETQ. The V and J ends lost 6 bases and 1 base, in that order; junction bases with no gene match: 8. The CDR3 totals 15 residues. The CDR3 nucleotides read TGCGCCAGCACGCTTGCCCAGGGGGCCCAAGAGACCCAGTACTTC. It translates to CASTLAQGAQETQYF.

The genes are TRBV5-5 and TRBJ2-2; the D is unclear. The CDR3 length is 15 residues. Between the trimmed V and J ends, which lost 1 base and 3 bases, there was a span of 10 bases. Per the germline V gene, CDR1 is SGHKS and CDR2 is YYEKEE (reference sequence). The CDR3 protein is CASSLYRPDTGELFF. In DNA form, the CDR3 reads TGTGCCAGCAGCTTGTACAGACCGGACACCGGGGAGCTGTTTTTT.

V is TRBV6-4 and J is TRBJ1-2, with a tentative D call TRBD1 (5 bases). There are 16 residues in the CDR3. Trimming pared 0 bases from V and 0 bases from J, leaving 11 bases between. Per germline, CDR1 MRHNA and CDR2 SNTAGT. The CDR3 here is CASSDSPATANYGYTF. The DNA for the CDR3 is TGTGCCAGCAGTGACTCTCCGGCGACAGCTAACTATGGCTACACCTTC.

The chain uses TRBV7-6 and TRBJ2-7; 11 bases line up with TRBD2. V was pared by 5 bases and J by 3 bases, with 12 bases of the junction left unmatched. CDR3 length: 17 residues. Germline V gene data show CDR1 as SGHVS and CDR2 as FNYEAQ. The CDR3 region is CASSPSPRTSGFYEQYF. CDR3 nucleotide sequence: TGTGCCAGCAGCCCCTCCCCCCGGACTAGCGGGTTCTACGAGCAGTACTTC.